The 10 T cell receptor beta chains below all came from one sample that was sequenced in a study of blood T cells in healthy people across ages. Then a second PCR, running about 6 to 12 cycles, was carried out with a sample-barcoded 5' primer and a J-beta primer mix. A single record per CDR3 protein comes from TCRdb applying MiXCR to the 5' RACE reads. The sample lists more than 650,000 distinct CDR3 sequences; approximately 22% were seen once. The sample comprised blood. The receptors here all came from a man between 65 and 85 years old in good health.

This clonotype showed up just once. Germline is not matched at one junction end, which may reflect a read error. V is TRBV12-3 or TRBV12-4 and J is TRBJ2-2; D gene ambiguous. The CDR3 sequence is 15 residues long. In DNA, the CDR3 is TGTGCCGGCAGTTTGGTACTCACGAACACCGGGGAGCTGTTTTTT. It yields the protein CAGSLVLTNTGELFF.

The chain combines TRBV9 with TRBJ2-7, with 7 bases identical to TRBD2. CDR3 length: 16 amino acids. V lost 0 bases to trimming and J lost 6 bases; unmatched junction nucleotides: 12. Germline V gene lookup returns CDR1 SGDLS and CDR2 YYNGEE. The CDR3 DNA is TGTGCCAGCAGCGTAGGAGCGGGGAAAGGGTTCGGCGAGCAGTACGTC. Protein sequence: CASSVGAGKGFGEQYV.

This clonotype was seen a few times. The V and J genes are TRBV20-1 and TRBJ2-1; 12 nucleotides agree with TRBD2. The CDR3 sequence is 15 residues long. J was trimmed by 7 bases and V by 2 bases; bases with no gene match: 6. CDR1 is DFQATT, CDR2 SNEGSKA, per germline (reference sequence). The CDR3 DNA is TGCAGTGCTAGACACGGACTAGCGGGGTCTAATGAGCAGTTCTTC. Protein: CSARHGLAGSNEQFF.

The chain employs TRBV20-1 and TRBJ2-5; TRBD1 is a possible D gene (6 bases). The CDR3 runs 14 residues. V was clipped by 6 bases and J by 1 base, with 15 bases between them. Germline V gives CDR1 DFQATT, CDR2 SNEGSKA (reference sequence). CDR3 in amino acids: CSATDGGRQETQYF. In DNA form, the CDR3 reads TGCAGTGCGACAGATGGGGGCCGCCAAGAGACCCAGTACTTC.

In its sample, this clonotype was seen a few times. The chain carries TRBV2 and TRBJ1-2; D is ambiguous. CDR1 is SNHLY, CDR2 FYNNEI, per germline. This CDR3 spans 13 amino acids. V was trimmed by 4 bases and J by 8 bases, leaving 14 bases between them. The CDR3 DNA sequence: TGTGCCAGCAGTGCGGAGACTCGCGACGGCTACACCTTC. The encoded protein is CASSAETRDGYTF.

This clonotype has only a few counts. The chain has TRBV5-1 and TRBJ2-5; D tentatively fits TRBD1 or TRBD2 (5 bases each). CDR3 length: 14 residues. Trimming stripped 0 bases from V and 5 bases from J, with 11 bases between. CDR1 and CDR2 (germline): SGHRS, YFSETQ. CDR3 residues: CASSLAIGTETQYF. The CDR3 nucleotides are TGCGCCAGCAGCTTGGCTATCGGGACCGAGACCCAGTACTTC.

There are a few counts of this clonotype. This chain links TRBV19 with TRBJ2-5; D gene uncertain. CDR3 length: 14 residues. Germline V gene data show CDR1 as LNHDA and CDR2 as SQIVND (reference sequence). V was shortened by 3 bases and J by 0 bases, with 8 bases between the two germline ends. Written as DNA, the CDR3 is TGTGCCAGTAGTATTCTGGGAAACCAAGAGACCCAGTACTTC. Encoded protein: CASSILGNQETQYF.

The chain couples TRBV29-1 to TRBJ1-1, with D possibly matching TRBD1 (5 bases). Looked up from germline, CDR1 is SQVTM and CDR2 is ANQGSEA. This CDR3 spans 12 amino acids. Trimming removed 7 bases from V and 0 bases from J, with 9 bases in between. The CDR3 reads CSAKGMNTEAFF. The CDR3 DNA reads TGCAGCGCAAAGGGGATGAACACTGAAGCTTTCTTT. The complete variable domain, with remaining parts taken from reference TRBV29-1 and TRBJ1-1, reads SAVISQKPSRDICQRGTSLTIQCQVDSQVTMMFWYRQQPGQSLTLIATANQGSEATYESGFVIDKFPISRPNLTFSTLTVSNMSPEDSSIYLCSAKGMNTEAFFGQGTRLTVV.

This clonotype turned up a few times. CDR3 nucleotide sequence: TGTGCCAGCAGTTACGGGGGCGCGGTAAGCGGCTACACCTTC. This encodes CASSYGGAVSGYTF. The V call is TRBV6-5, the J call TRBJ1-2, with D possibly matching TRBD1 (6 bases). The CDR3 consists of 14 residues. V was cut by 2 bases and J by 8 bases, with 15 bases left in between. Germline V gene lookup returns CDR1 MNHEY and CDR2 SVGAGI.

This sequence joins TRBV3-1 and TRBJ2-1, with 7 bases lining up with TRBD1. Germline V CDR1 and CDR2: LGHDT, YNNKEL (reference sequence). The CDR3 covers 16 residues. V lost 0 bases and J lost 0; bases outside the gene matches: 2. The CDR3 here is CASSQEGTVSYNEQFF. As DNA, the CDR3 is TGTGCCAGCAGCCAAGAGGGGACAGTCTCCTACAATGAGCAGTTCTTC.